One and the same sample provided the 32 T cell receptor beta chains below, sequenced in a study of tumor-infiltrating lymphocytes in oesophageal squamous cell carcinoma. TCRdb used MiXCR to reprocess the PCR reads, holding one entry per CDR3 protein. The table includes approximately 9,700 distinct CDR3 sequences, about 61% detected once. The sequenced sample consisted of esophageal tumor tissue. The receptors stem from a male donor with esophageal squamous cell carcinoma.

With regard to this clonotype: Since a much larger clone is just one base distant, this may be a read error. J is TRBJ2-5 and V is TRBV6-5; D unclear. The CDR3 is 12 residues long. Germline V lookup: CDR1 MNHEY, CDR2 SVGAGI. CDR3 amino acids: CSSRDGYNEQYF. The DNA for the CDR3 is TGTTCCAGCAGAGACGGGTACAATGAGCAGTACTTC.

V and J are TRBV7-2 and TRBJ2-1; unclear D gene. V shed 0 bases and J shed 7 bases, with 16 bases lying between them. The germline V gene has CDR1 SGHTA and CDR2 FQGNSA. The CDR3 runs 16 residues. CDR3 sequence (DNA): TGTGCCAGCAGCTTAGCGGCGAGAAGGCTGGGGAATGAGCAGTTCTTC. This translates into CASSLAARRLGNEQFF. The whole variable domain, remainder taken from reference TRBV7-2 and TRBJ2-1, is GAGVSQSPSNKVTEKGKDVELRCDPISGHTALYWYRQSLGQGLEFLIYFQGNSAPDKSGLPSDRFSAERTGGSVSTLTIQRTQQEDSAVYLCASSLAARRLGNEQFFGPGTRLTVL.

The chain is built from TRBV7-2 and TRBJ2-1, with TRBD2 identical over 8 bases. The J call is uncertain, as TRBJ2-4 better fits the DNA end. Per germline, CDR1 SGHTA and CDR2 FQGNSA. This CDR3 contains 14 residues. CDR3 region: CASSPAGVGNIQYF. Here the CDR3 DNA reads TGTGCCAGCAGCCCAGCGGGAGTCGGGAACATTCAGTACTTC.

The rearrangement joins TRBV11-1 to TRBJ2-5; possible D gene TRBD1, 5 bases. The J call may be in error: the DNA end matches TRBJ2-1 better. From germline, CDR1 is SGHAT and CDR2 FQDESV (reference sequence). CDR3 length equals 16 residues. This CDR3 reads CASSLGAGSVLNEQFF. The CDR3 DNA is TGTGCCAGCAGCTTAGGGGCAGGGTCCGTGTTGAATGAGCAGTTCTTC.

This chain joins TRBV12-3 or TRBV12-4 and TRBJ1-2; unclear D gene. The CDR3 is made up of 13 amino acids. The V end was cut by 8 bases, the J end by 2 bases, with 12 bases between. CDR3 nucleotide sequence: TGTGCCAGCGCCACCTCGGAAAACTATGGCTACACCTTC. Protein product: CASATSENYGYTF.

The chain employs TRBV12-3 or TRBV12-4 and TRBJ2-5; TRBD2 might be the D (5 bases). The J call is in doubt because the DNA end fits TRBJ2-7 better. CDR3 size: 13 residues. The CDR3 coding sequence is TGTGCCAGCCGAGGGCGTTTGGACTACGAGCAGTACTTC. Translating it yields CASRGRLDYEQYF.

This chain joins TRBV7-6 and TRBJ2-1; D uncertain. Germline CDR1 reads SGHVS; CDR2 reads FNYEAQ. The CDR3 consists of 12 residues. The V and J ends lost 5 bases and 5 bases respectively, with 7 bases between them. The CDR3 DNA follows: TGTGCCAGCAGCGACGGACACAATGAGCAGTTCTTC. Its translation is CASSDGHNEQFF.

This clonotype appeared many times. This rearrangement joins TRBV7-8 to TRBJ1-4, with TRBD1 matching 9 bases. Trimming took 2 bases from V and 11 from J; bases not matched to a gene: 3. Germline V gene sequence: CDR1 SGHVS, CDR2 FQNEAQ. The CDR3 runs to 13 residues. CDR3 sequence (DNA): TGTGCCAGCAGCTTACTGACAGGGGGGAAACTGTTTTTT. This encodes CASSLLTGGKLFF.

This rearrangement joins TRBV7-6 to TRBJ2-1, with TRBD2 as a possible D gene (6 bases). The J call is uncertain, as TRBJ2-7 better fits the DNA end. The CDR3 length is 15 residues. Germline CDR1 and CDR2: SGHVS and FNYEAQ. CDR3 in amino acids: CASSLAGREMNEQYF. The DNA for the CDR3 is TGTGCCAGCAGCTTAGCGGGCCGGGAGATGAATGAGCAGTACTTC.

The chain employs TRBV7-6 and TRBJ2-5; 10 bases are a match to TRBD2. The V segment lost 1 base and the J segment 5 bases; nucleotides outside the gene matches: 4. This CDR3 contains 15 residues. Germline loops: CDR1 SGHVS, CDR2 FNYEAQ. CDR3 sequence: CASSLVAGGVETQYF. The DNA of the CDR3 is TGTGCCAGCAGCTTAGTAGCGGGGGGTGTGGAGACCCAGTACTTC.

The rearrangement joins TRBV7-8 to TRBJ1-1; D is perhaps TRBD1 (5 bases). CDR1 is SGHVS and CDR2 is FQNEAQ in the germline V gene. The CDR3 sequence is 13 residues long. The germline V and J ends were trimmed by 3 bases and 1 base, with 6 bases remaining between them. The CDR3 coding sequence is TGTGCCAGCAGCTTTCAGGGGAACACTGAAGCTTTCTTT. Its protein product is CASSFQGNTEAFF. The variable domain in full, with the rest retrieved from reference TRBV7-8 and TRBJ1-1, is GAGVSQSPRYKVAKRGQDVALRCDPISGHVSLFWYQQALGQGPEFLTYFQNEAQLDKSGLPSDRFFAERPEGSVSTLKIQRTQQEDSAVYLCASSFQGNTEAFFGQGTRLTVV.

This clonotype has a count of ten or more. The chain carries TRBV6-1 and TRBJ2-7; D remains ambiguous. Per germline, CDR1 MNHNS and CDR2 SASEGT. The CDR3 runs to 15 residues. The V gene lost 7 bases and the J gene lost 0 bases, with 16 bases spanning the gap. CDR3 sequence reads: CASTPTASSSYEQYF. CDR3 DNA sequence: TGTGCCAGCACCCCAACCGCCTCGAGCTCCTACGAGCAGTACTTC.

This chain uses TRBV7-3 with TRBJ2-5, with TRBD1 as a possible D gene (7 bases). V was clipped by 3 bases and J by 5 bases, with 16 bases between them. Germline lookup yields CDR1 SGHTA and CDR2 FQGTGA. The CDR3 extends over 15 amino acids. CDR3 in DNA: TGTGCCAGCAGCTTTTCAGGGGGGTTGCAGGAGACCCAGTACTTC. Encoded protein: CASSFSGGLQETQYF.

This rearrangement joins TRBV28 to TRBJ2-7; 8 bases are a match to TRBD2. Per the germline V gene, CDR1 is MDHEN and CDR2 is SYDVKM. V was clipped by 8 bases and J by 6 bases; unmatched bases: 12. The CDR3 runs 14 residues. The CDR3 spells CASCVGLVAGEQYF. CDR3 in DNA: TGTGCCAGCTGCGTGGGACTAGTGGCGGGCGAGCAGTACTTC.

This clonotype occurred once. The chain has TRBV27 and TRBJ2-7, with unresolved D. The CDR3 consists of 11 residues. Germline assignment: CDR1 MNHEY and CDR2 SMNVEV (reference sequence). The V gene lost 8 bases and the J gene lost 2 bases, with 7 bases spanning the gap. The CDR3 is CASGLPYEQYF. CDR3 nucleotide sequence: TGTGCCAGCGGATTACCCTACGAGCAGTACTTC.

This clonotype was seen more than once but under ten times. The V call is TRBV7-6, the J call TRBJ2-1; D is unresolved. The DNA matches TRBJ2-7 better at its end, which makes the J call doubtful. The CDR3 runs 13 residues. Germline lookup yields CDR1 SGHVS and CDR2 FNYEAQ. The CDR3 sequence: CASSLASRYEQYF. The CDR3 DNA is TGTGCCAGCAGCTTAGCTAGTAGGTACGAGCAGTACTTC.

The chain combines TRBV6-2 or TRBV6-3 with TRBJ2-5, with 8 bases that match TRBD2. Matching the DNA end better, TRBJ2-1 makes the J call doubtful. Germline-derived CDR1 and CDR2 are MNHEY and SVGEGT. The CDR3 has 15 amino acids. The CDR3 DNA is TGTGCCAGCAGCCTTAGCGGGGAAGCCTACAATGAGCAGTTCTTC. Translated: CASSLSGEAYNEQFF.

In its sample, this clonotype was seen a few times. The chain joins TRBV7-8 to TRBJ1-2; weak D call: TRBD1 (6 bases). CDR3 length: 15 residues. Germline CDR1 SGHVS, CDR2 FQNEAQ. Between the trimmed V and J ends, which lost 0 bases and 2 bases, there was a span of 10 bases. CDR3 amino acids: CASSLALTGNYGYTF. In DNA, the CDR3 is TGTGCCAGCAGCTTAGCTCTTACAGGGAACTATGGCTACACCTTC.

This clonotype was observed a handful of times. The V and J genes are TRBV7-9 and TRBJ2-3; TRBD2 is a possible D gene (6 bases). Germline V gene lookup returns CDR1 SEHNR and CDR2 FQNEAQ (reference sequence). The V gene lost 1 base and the J gene lost 5 bases, with 7 bases spanning the gap. The CDR3 length is 13 residues. CDR3 bases: TGTGCCAGCAGCTTAGTGGGGGGAGATACGCAGTATTTT. Its translation is CASSLVGGDTQYF.

The V gene is TRBV27, the J gene TRBJ2-1; perhaps TRBD1 as D (6 bases). Deletions cut 2 bases from V and 2 bases from J, with 10 bases between. The length of the CDR3 is 15 residues. The germline gives CDR1 MNHEY, CDR2 SMNVEV (reference sequence). The CDR3, as DNA: TGTGCCAGCAGTTTACTGGGGGCTACCTACAATGAGCAGTTCTTC. Protein sequence: CASSLLGATYNEQFF.

By share of the sample, this clonotype is medium-sized. The V gene is TRBV19, the J gene TRBJ2-1, with 7 bases that match TRBD1. This CDR3 is built from 14 residues. CDR1 and CDR2 (germline): LNHDA, SQIVND (reference sequence). V was pared by 6 bases and J by 5 bases, with 7 bases of the junction left unmatched. CDR3 residues: CASSRKGADNEQFF. In nucleotides, the CDR3 is TGTGCCAGTAGCAGAAAGGGGGCAGACAATGAGCAGTTCTTC. Variable domain in full (rest from reference TRBV19 and TRBJ2-1): DGGITQSPKYLFRKEGQNVTLSCEQNLNHDAMYWYRQDPGQGLRLIYYSQIVNDFQKGDIAEGYSVSREKKESFPLTVTSAQKNPTAFYLCASSRKGADNEQFFGPGTRLTVL.

J is TRBJ2-1 and V is TRBV6-8; TRBD2 might be the D (5 bases). In germline, CDR1 is MNHGY, CDR2 SAAAGT. V lost 5 bases to trimming and J lost 5 bases, with 19 bases between them. CDR3 length: 16 amino acids. CDR3 DNA: TGTGCCAGCAGTCCTAAGGGAGCGGAGTTTAACAATGAGCAGTTCTTC. It translates to CASSPKGAEFNNEQFF.

This clonotype was counted between two and nine times. The chain uses TRBV10-3 and TRBJ2-1; TRBD2 aligns across 16 bases. The last part of the DNA fits TRBJ2-7 better; the J call may be wrong. There are 17 residues in the CDR3. Germline V gene data show CDR1 as ENHRY and CDR2 as SYGVKD. The CDR3 is CAISELGLAGGNDEQYF. The CDR3 coding sequence is TGTGCCATCAGTGAACTGGGACTAGCGGGAGGGAACGACGAGCAGTACTTC.

This chain connects TRBV11-2 to TRBJ2-7; D gene uncertain. The DNA matches TRBJ2-5 better at its end, which makes the J call doubtful. The CDR3 spans 11 residues. From germline, CDR1 is SGHAT and CDR2 FQNNGV. The CDR3 DNA sequence: TGTGCCAGCAGCTTTGGGCAGACCCAGTACTTC. As protein: CASSFGQTQYF.

This clonotype was detected a few times. V gene TRBV7-8 combines with J gene TRBJ2-7, with 9 bases identical to TRBD2. Germline CDR1 and CDR2: SGHVS and FQNEAQ. This CDR3 is 15 amino acids long. The J segment lost 3 bases and the V segment lost 5 bases, leaving 8 bases of the junction unmatched. Here the CDR3 reads CASSAPGLADYEQYF. DNA of the CDR3: TGTGCCAGCAGCGCCCCGGGACTAGCCGACTACGAGCAGTACTTC. The full variable domain, with the rest looked up from reference TRBV7-8 and TRBJ2-7, is GAGVSQSPRYKVAKRGQDVALRCDPISGHVSLFWYQQALGQGPEFLTYFQNEAQLDKSGLPSDRFFAERPEGSVSTLKIQRTQQEDSAVYLCASSAPGLADYEQYFGPGTRLTVT.

This clonotype was seen repeatedly, ten times or more. This sequence joins TRBV6-1 and TRBJ2-4; D is perhaps TRBD1 or TRBD2 (5 bases each). Trimming took 5 bases from V and 9 from J, leaving 20 bases between them. Germline V CDR1 and CDR2: MNHNS, SASEGT. There are 15 residues in the CDR3. The CDR3 spells CASSSLRDRMSIQYF. CDR3 nucleotides: TGTGCCAGCAGTTCTCTAAGGGACCGAATGAGCATTCAGTACTTC.

This clonotype was observed a handful of times. The chain carries TRBV7-8 and TRBJ2-1; D may be TRBD1 or TRBD2 (5 bases each). The J call may not be correct, given that the DNA end is closer to TRBJ2-7. The CDR3 has 16 residues. Germline V lookup: CDR1 SGHVS, CDR2 FQNEAQ. CDR3 sequence: CASSRDGQSSYNEQYF. The CDR3 DNA reads as TGTGCCAGCAGCCGGGACGGTCAGAGCTCCTACAATGAGCAGTACTTC.

In its sample, this clonotype was seen once. This chain connects TRBV7-2 to TRBJ2-3, with 10 positions matching TRBD1. Germline V gives CDR1 SGHTA, CDR2 FQGNSA. The CDR3 consists of 15 residues. V shed 5 bases and J 4 bases; nucleotides not matched to a gene: 6. The CDR3 DNA follows: TGTGCCAGCAGCCCAAGGACAGGGGGGCCAGATACGCAGTATTTT. Translating it yields CASSPRTGGPDTQYF.

V gene TRBV6-8 combines with J gene TRBJ2-7; 10 positions match TRBD1. Germline CDR1 and CDR2: MNHGY and SAAAGT. The CDR3 covers 15 residues. V was clipped by 6 bases and J by 6 bases; unmatched bases: 11. Here the CDR3 reads CASSSHRDRGPEQYF. The CDR3 region has the DNA TGTGCCAGCAGCTCCCACCGGGACAGGGGCCCCGAGCAGTACTTC.

The rearrangement links TRBV11-1 to TRBJ1-1, with D unclear. The CDR3 is made up of 15 amino acids. V was clipped by 2 bases and J by 1 base, with 11 bases between them. From germline, CDR1 is SGHAT and CDR2 FQDESV (reference sequence). Here the CDR3 reads CASSLSNAGNTEAFF. CDR3 DNA sequence: TGTGCCAGCAGCTTATCAAATGCAGGGAACACTGAAGCTTTCTTT.

The rearrangement joins TRBV7-3 to TRBJ2-5; either TRBD1 or TRBD2 may supply D (5 bases each). The germline V gene has CDR1 SGHTA and CDR2 FQGTGA. Trimming cost V 4 bases and J 5 bases, with 17 bases left between them. CDR3 length equals 15 residues. In nucleotides, the CDR3 is TGTGCCAGCAGCTGTCCACCCACGGGGCGGGAGACCCAGTACTTC. The encoded protein is CASSCPPTGRETQYF.

As DNA, the CDR3 is TGTGCCAGCAGCTTGGGCCGCATCTACGAGCAGTACTTC. It codes for CASSLGRIYEQYF. The chain recombines TRBV7-2 with TRBJ2-4; D is uncertain. The J call could be wrong; TRBJ2-7 is a better fit for the DNA end. The CDR3 is 13 amino acids. From germline, CDR1 is SGHTA and CDR2 FQGNSA.